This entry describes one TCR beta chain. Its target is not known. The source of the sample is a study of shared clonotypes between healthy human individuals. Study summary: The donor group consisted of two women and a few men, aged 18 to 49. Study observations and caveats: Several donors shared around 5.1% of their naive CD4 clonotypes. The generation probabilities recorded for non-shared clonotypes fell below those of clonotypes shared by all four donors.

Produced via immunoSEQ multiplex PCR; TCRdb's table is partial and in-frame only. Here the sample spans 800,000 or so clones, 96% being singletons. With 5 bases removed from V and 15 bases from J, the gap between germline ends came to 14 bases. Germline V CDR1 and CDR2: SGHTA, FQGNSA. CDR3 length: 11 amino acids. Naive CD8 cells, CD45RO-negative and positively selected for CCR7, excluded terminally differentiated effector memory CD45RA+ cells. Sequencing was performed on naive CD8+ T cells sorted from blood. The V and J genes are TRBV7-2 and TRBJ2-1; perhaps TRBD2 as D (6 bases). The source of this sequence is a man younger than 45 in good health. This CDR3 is CASSDRLGRFF. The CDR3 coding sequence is TGTGCCAGCAGCGATCGACTAGGGAGGTTCTTC.